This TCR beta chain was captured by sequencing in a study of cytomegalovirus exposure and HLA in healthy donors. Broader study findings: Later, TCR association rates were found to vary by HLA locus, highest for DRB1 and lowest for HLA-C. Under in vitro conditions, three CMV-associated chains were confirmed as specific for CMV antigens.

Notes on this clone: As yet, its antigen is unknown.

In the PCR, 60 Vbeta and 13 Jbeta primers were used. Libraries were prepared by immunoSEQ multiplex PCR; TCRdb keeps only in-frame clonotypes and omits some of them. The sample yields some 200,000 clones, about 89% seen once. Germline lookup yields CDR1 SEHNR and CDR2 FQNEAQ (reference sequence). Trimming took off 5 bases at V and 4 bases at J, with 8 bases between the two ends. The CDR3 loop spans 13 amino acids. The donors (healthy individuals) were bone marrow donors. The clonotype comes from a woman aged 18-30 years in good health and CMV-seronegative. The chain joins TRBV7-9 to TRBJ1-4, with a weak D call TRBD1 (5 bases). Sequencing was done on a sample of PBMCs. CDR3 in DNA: TGTGCCAGCAGCACGACAGTTAATGAAAAACTGTTTTTT. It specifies CASSTTVNEKLFF.